This entry lists 5 T cell receptor beta chains sequenced from one sample in a study. TCRdb reprocessed the RT-PCR reads with MiXCR, giving one entry per CDR3 protein. The table records about 680,000 distinct CDR3 sequences, 13% to 15% of them present only once. The material sequenced was memory CD4+ T cells from blood. The receptors were sampled from a female donor in good health, serving as a healthy control.

This chain connects TRBV13 to TRBJ2-4; D is undetermined. Germline values: CDR1 PRHDT, CDR2 FYEKMQ (reference sequence). This CDR3 is 16 amino acids long. V lost 5 bases and J 0 bases, leaving 14 bases between the germline ends. CDR3 bases: TGTGCCAGCAGCCCCCGCAGAGCCCTAGCCAAAAACATTCAGTACTTC. Its protein is CASSPRRALAKNIQYF.

This clonotype showed up many times. The rearrangement uses TRBV7-2 and TRBJ1-1; D perhaps matches TRBD1 (6 bases). This CDR3 has 14 amino acids. Germline CDR1 and CDR2: SGHTA and FQGNSA. Trimming removed 6 bases at V and 1 base at J, with 12 bases between. CDR3 nucleotides: TGTGCCAGCAGTCTGACACAGGGGAACACTGAAGCTTTCTTT. This gives the protein CASSLTQGNTEAFF.

This clonotype was observed a few times. The V gene is TRBV28, the J gene TRBJ1-3, with a tentative D call TRBD1 (5 bases). This CDR3 comprises 15 residues. Germline V gene lookup returns CDR1 MDHEN and CDR2 SYDVKM. V lost 3 bases and J 4 bases, leaving 13 bases between the germline ends. The CDR3 reads CASSFTRGPGNTIYF. Here the CDR3 DNA reads TGTGCCAGCAGTTTTACGAGGGGCCCGGGAAACACCATATATTTT.

This clonotype occurred a few times. This chain uses TRBV18 with TRBJ1-2; 8 positions match TRBD1. V shed 2 bases, J shed 6 bases, and the junction held 11 bases outside the gene matches. The CDR3 contains 16 residues. In germline, CDR1 is KGHSH, CDR2 LQKENI. Here the CDR3 reads CASSPNTYQGANGYTF. CDR3 DNA: TGTGCCAGCTCACCAAATACGTACCAGGGGGCTAATGGCTACACCTTC.

J is TRBJ2-2 and V is TRBV20-1; either TRBD1 or TRBD2 may supply D (6 bases each). Per germline, CDR1 DFQATT and CDR2 SNEGSKA (reference sequence). The CDR3 contains 16 residues. Trimming left V 1 base short and J 5 bases short, with 17 bases between. The CDR3 loop is CSARAFRGERTGELFF. CDR3 DNA sequence: TGCAGTGCTAGAGCGTTTAGGGGGGAACGAACCGGGGAGCTGTTTTTT.